Below are 5 T cell receptor beta chains sequenced from a single sample in a study of T cells in Graves' hyperthyroidism and ophthalmopathy. Amplified TCR beta CDR3 regions derived from RNA transcripts. The TCR CDR3 was amplified in a first-round RT-PCR using the HTBI primer set. TCRdb ran MiXCR on the multiplex PCR reads and lists one entry per CDR3 protein. The sample shows 400,000 or so distinct CDR3 sequences, roughly 14% of them seen only once. Sample: blood. The receptors stem from a woman aged 30 to 39 with Graves' ophthalmopathy.

This clonotype was counted at least ten times. The rearrangement joins TRBV27 to TRBJ2-3; 10 bases are a match to TRBD2. The junction had 4 bases not matched to a gene; V was cut back by 3 bases and J by 4 bases. This CDR3 comprises 15 residues. The germline CDR1 and CDR2 sequences are MNHEY and SMNVEV (reference sequence). In DNA form, the CDR3 reads TGTGCCAGCAGTTTGCAACTAGCGGGGTCAGATACGCAGTATTTT. It translates to CASSLQLAGSDTQYF.

J is TRBJ1-1 and V is TRBV5-1; no clear D gene. Germline CDR1 reads SGHRS; CDR2 reads YFSETQ. This CDR3 spans 13 amino acids. Trimming removed 0 bases at V and 3 bases at J, with 6 bases between. This CDR3 reads CASSLDADTEAFF. For the CDR3, the DNA is TGCGCCAGCAGCTTGGACGCGGACACTGAAGCTTTCTTT.

The table lists this clonotype with many counts. The chain employs TRBV12-3 or TRBV12-4 and TRBJ2-2; D gene unclear. The V end lost 7 bases, the J end lost 8 bases, and 17 bases lay between the germline ends. The CDR3 length is 14 residues. CDR3 amino acids: CASTPRAKWGELFF. In DNA, the CDR3 is TGTGCCAGCACCCCCCGGGCGAAGTGGGGGGAGCTGTTTTTT.

There are many counts of this clonotype. CDR3 in DNA: TGTGCCAGCAGTCCAAAGCCCCAAGGGCGGCAGCTAAACAATTCACCCCTCCACTTT. Residues: CASSPKPQGRQLNNSPLHF. The rearrangement joins TRBV27 to TRBJ1-6; D is unclear. The V gene lost 5 bases and the J gene lost 7 bases, with 27 bases spanning the gap. The germline gives CDR1 MNHEY, CDR2 SMNVEV (reference sequence). This CDR3 comprises 19 residues.

Ten or more counts support this clonotype. The chain uses TRBV7-9 and TRBJ1-2; D is possibly TRBD1 (5 bases). Trimming removed 4 bases at V and 13 bases at J, with 16 bases between. There are 12 residues in the CDR3. The germline gives CDR1 SEHNR, CDR2 FQNEAQ (reference sequence). CDR3 protein: CASSSSGDPSTF. In DNA form, the CDR3 reads TGTGCCAGCAGCTCCTCGGGGGACCCGTCCACCTTC.